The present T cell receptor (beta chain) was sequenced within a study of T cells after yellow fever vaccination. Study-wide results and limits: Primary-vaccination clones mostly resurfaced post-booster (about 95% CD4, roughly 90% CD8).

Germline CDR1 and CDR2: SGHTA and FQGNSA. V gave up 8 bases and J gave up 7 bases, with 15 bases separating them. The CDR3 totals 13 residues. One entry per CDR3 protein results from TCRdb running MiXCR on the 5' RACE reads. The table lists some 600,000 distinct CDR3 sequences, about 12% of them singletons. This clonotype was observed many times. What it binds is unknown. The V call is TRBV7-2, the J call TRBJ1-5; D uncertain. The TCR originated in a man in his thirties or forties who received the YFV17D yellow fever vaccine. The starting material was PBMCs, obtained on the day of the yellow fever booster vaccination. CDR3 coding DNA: TGTGCCAGCGGCCTGGACCGCAGGCAGCCCCAGCATTTT. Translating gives CASGLDRRQPQHF.